Listed below are T cell receptor beta chains from one sample, sequenced in a study of T-cell reconstitution after alpha-beta-depleted transplantation in children. TCRdb reprocessed the PCR reads with MiXCR, giving one entry per CDR3 protein. The repertoire holds 550,000 to 800,000 distinct CDR3 sequences, with 13% as singletons. Specimen: PBMCs, collected before TCRalphabeta/CD19-depleted stem cell transplant. All receptors derive from a girl between 2 and 10 years old with congenital amegakaryocytic thrombocytopenia, due to receive a stem cell transplant. CDR3s include the opening cysteine and the closing phenylalanine or tryptophan. D genes are given only for firm matches. Size is omitted from some rows. Given values are once, few, many or a class for expanded clones.

>many|TRBV20-1|TRBJ2-1|-
TGCAGTGCTAGCCTTTTGGGAGCTGAGCAGTTCTTC
CSASLLGAEQFF
>many|TRBV20-1|TRBJ2-1|-
TGCAGTGCTACTGGGCGGGGCGGTTCGATCAATGAGCAGTTCTTC
CSATGRGGSINEQFF
>many|TRBV5-1|TRBJ2-4|TRBD1
TGCGCCAGCAGCTCCGGGACAGGGGGAAACATTCAGTACTTC
CASSSGTGGNIQYF
>-|TRBV4-1|TRBJ1-1|-
TGCGCCAGCAGCCCCCTGGACGGGAACACTGAAGCTTTCTTT
CASSPLDGNTEAFF
>many|TRBV20-1|TRBJ2-1|TRBD2
TGCAGTGCTAGAGATCTTCCGGGAGGGCCCTACAATGAGCAGTTCTTC
CSARDLPGGPYNEQFF
>-|TRBV12-3/TRBV12-4|TRBJ1-5|-
TGTGCCAGCGGGTCGGGCCTTGGCAATCAGCCCCAGCATTTT
CASGSGLGNQPQHF
>-|TRBV20-1|TRBJ2-3|TRBD2
TGCAGTGCTGTATGGACTAGCGGGAGTCCAGATACGCAGTATTTT
CSAVWTSGSPDTQYF
>many|TRBV7-9|TRBJ1-1|-
TGTGCCAGCAGCCCAAGGGCAGTCACTGAAGCTTTCTTT
CASSPRAVTEAFF
>many|TRBV5-6|TRBJ2-1|-
TGTGCCAGCAGCTTGGCGGGAGTCCCCCACAATGAGCAGTTCTTC
CASSLAGVPHNEQFF
>many|TRBV20-1|TRBJ2-7|-
TGCAGTGGTAGCGATGCTTTTTACGAGCAGTACTTC
CSGSDAFYEQYF
>-|TRBV20-1|TRBJ2-1|TRBD2
TGCAGTGTCGCGAGGCGGACTAGCGGGGGGGACTACAATGAGCAGTTCTTC
CSVARRTSGGDYNEQFF
>many|TRBV5-1|TRBJ1-1|-
TGCGCCAGCAGCCTGGAAAGGATGGAGAACACTGAAGCTTTCTTT
CASSLERMENTEAFF
>many|TRBV28|TRBJ2-7|-
TGTGCCAGCAGCCGCAGTTGGACTATCAGCTCCTACGAGCAGTACTTC
CASSRSWTISSYEQYF
>many|TRBV12-3/TRBV12-4|TRBJ1-5|-
TGTGCCAGCAGGATATGGGGTCAGCCCCAGCATTTT
CASRIWGQPQHF
>many|TRBV6-8|TRBJ2-1|-
TGTGCCAGCAGCGCCCTGACAGGAAGGCAGTTCTTC
CASSALTGRQFF
>few|TRBV29-1|TRBJ2-2|-
TGCAGCGTTGAAGATCGTACAGGGCTCACCGGGGAGCTGTTTTTT
CSVEDRTGLTGELFF
>few|TRBV6-1|TRBJ2-6|TRBD1
TGTGCCAGCAGTCCTCGGACAGGGGGCGGCTCTGGGGCCAACGTCCTGACTTTC
CASSPRTGGGSGANVLTF
>few|TRBV20-1|TRBJ2-5|-
TGCAGTGCGCTCCACACAGCGGAGACTCAAGAGACCCAGTACTTC
CSALHTAETQETQYF
>many|TRBV3-1|TRBJ2-1|-
TGTGCCAGCAGCCAAGGAAGGGCGGGCAATGAGCAGTTCTTC
CASSQGRAGNEQFF
>few|TRBV20-1|TRBJ2-1|TRBD2
TGCAGTGCTAGAGATCGAGGGCGACTAGCGGGGTACTCCTACAATGAGCAGTTCTTC
CSARDRGRLAGYSYNEQFF
>many|TRBV4-1|TRBJ2-7|-
TGCGCCAGCAGCCAAGAATCCAGCCCATCCCGCTACGAGCAGTACTTC
CASSQESSPSRYEQYF
>many|TRBV12-3/TRBV12-4|TRBJ2-7|-
TGTGCCAGCAGTTACAATATGCGCGAGCAGTACTTC
CASSYNMREQYF
>few|TRBV20-1|TRBJ2-1|-
TGCAGTGTTACGGGGGCGCGGGAGCAGTTCTTC
CSVTGAREQFF
>many|TRBV6-1|TRBJ2-1|-
TGTGCCAGCAGACGAACCCTAGGTAATCTCTCCTACAATGAGCAGTTCTTC
CASRRTLGNLSYNEQFF
>many|TRBV12-3/TRBV12-4|TRBJ1-2|-
TGTGCCAGCGACTCCTCGACAGGACCCTCATGGCATGGCTACACCTTC
CASDSSTGPSWHGYTF
>many|TRBV3-1|TRBJ2-3|TRBD2
TGTGCCAGCAGCCAAGAAGTGGGGACTAGCGGGAGTTCAAGGGTTGATACGCAGTATTTT
CASSQEVGTSGSSRVDTQYF
>-|TRBV20-1|TRBJ1-5|-
TGCAGTGCCAAGACAATAGGGCGGGAGGAGGATAACAATCAGCCCCAGCATTTT
CSAKTIGREEDNNQPQHF
>-|TRBV10-3|TRBJ2-1|-
TGTGCCATCAGTGTTTCGGGGACGGAGATCGGGGAGCAGTTCTTC
CAISVSGTEIGEQFF
>many|TRBV20-1|TRBJ2-7|TRBD1
TGCAGTGCTACTACCGGGACAGCGAATTTCCCCTACGAGCAGTACTTC
CSATTGTANFPYEQYF
>many|TRBV20-1|TRBJ2-7|-
TGCAGTGCTAGGGTAAACTACGAGCAGTACTTC
CSARVNYEQYF
>few|TRBV24-1|TRBJ2-7|TRBD2
TGTGCCACCAGTGATGGGGATAGCGGGGGCTCCTACGAGCAGTACTTC
CATSDGDSGGSYEQYF
>few|TRBV6-2/TRBV6-3|TRBJ1-1|-
TGTGCCAGCAGAGAACAGGTGACTGAAGCTTTCTTT
CASREQVTEAFF
>few|TRBV20-1|TRBJ2-4|TRBD1
TGCAGTGGGGACAGGGTTGAAAAAGGCATTCAGTACTTC
CSGDRVEKGIQYF
>-|TRBV5-4|TRBJ2-6|-
TGTGCCAGCAGCACAACGGACTCTGGGGCCAACGTCCTGACTTTC
CASSTTDSGANVLTF
>few|TRBV7-8|TRBJ2-2|TRBD1
TGTGCCAGCAGCCCTAGGCAGGGGGAGAACACCGGGGAGCTGTTTTTT
CASSPRQGENTGELFF
>many|TRBV27|TRBJ2-7|-
TGTGCCAGCATCGGCCAGGGTGGGTACGAGCAGTACTTC
CASIGQGGYEQYF
>few|TRBV7-9|TRBJ2-7|TRBD2
TGTGCCAGCAGCTCAGCGGGAGTCGAGTTCGAGCAGTACTTC
CASSSAGVEFEQYF
>-|TRBV20-1|TRBJ2-4|-
TGCAGTGCTAGAGATCGGGGACCTGTAAACATTCAGTACTTC
CSARDRGPVNIQYF
>many|TRBV12-3/TRBV12-4|TRBJ2-3|TRBD2
TGTGCCAGCAGTCTATACGCGGGACTAGCGTCTCCAGATACGCAGTATTTT
CASSLYAGLASPDTQYF
>-|TRBV30|TRBJ2-3|TRBD2
TGTGCCTGGAGCTCGCGAAGGACTAGCGGATACACAGATACGCAGTATTTT
CAWSSRRTSGYTDTQYF